This entry describes one T cell receptor beta chain. The repertoire was sequenced with immunoSEQ multiplex PCR; TCRdb's copy has only in-frame clones and lacks some. The sample lists around 230,000 clones, roughly 89% seen once, with roughly 3.4% in the top ten. The sample is drawn from a study of blood T cell repertoires in COVID-19. The source material was PBMCs or T cells enriched from blood (not recorded which). This clonotype was sampled from a woman in her 40s with acute COVID-19.

The chain's CDR3 is CASSLNRGTEAFF. CDR3 coding DNA: TGTGCCAGCAGTTTAAACAGGGGTACTGAAGCTTTCTTT. V is TRBV11-1 and J is TRBJ1-1; 7 bases align to TRBD1. This CDR3 has 13 amino acids. The V segment lost 6 bases and the J segment 5 bases; nucleotides outside the gene matches: 6. From germline, CDR1 is SGHAT and CDR2 FQDESV (reference sequence).